A selection of T cell receptor beta chains follows, all from one sample in a study of blood T cells in healthy people across ages. TCRdb reanalysed the 5' RACE reads using MiXCR and keeps one entry per CDR3 protein. Among about 1.8 million distinct CDR3 sequences listed, about 50% were seen once. Sequencing was carried out using blood. Source of these receptors: a woman aged 40 to 49 in good health. The CDR3 runs from the conserved cysteine through the conserved F or W. A D gene is named only where the DNA matches it firmly. Clone size is not always given. Where it is, it says once, few, many or a class for expanded clones.

v_call	j_call	clone_size	d_call	cdr3_aa	cdr3_nt
TRBV6-6	TRBJ2-4	few	TRBD2	CASGRLAPNDIQYF	TGTGCCAGCGGTCGACTAGCACCCAACGACATTCAGTACTTC
TRBV20-1	TRBJ1-4	few	-	CSARLGRDNEKLFF	TGCAGTGCTAGATTGGGGAGGGATAATGAAAAACTGTTTTTT
TRBV6-2/TRBV6-3	TRBJ2-4	-	-	CASTESGGEQYF	TGTGCCAGCACCGAATCCGGAGGGGAGCAGTACTTC
TRBV18	TRBJ2-1	few	TRBD2	CASSPLAGDNNEQFF	TGTGCCAGCTCACCCCTAGCGGGGGACAACAATGAGCAGTTCTTC
TRBV5-1	TRBJ2-3	-	TRBD2	CASSEVTSATDTQYF	TGCGCCAGCAGCGAGGTGACTAGCGCGACAGATACGCAGTATTTT
TRBV6-2/TRBV6-3	TRBJ2-1	-	TRBD1	CASNRMGQHNEQFF	TGTGCCAGCAATCGCATGGGACAGCACAATGAGCAGTTCTTC
TRBV20-1	TRBJ2-5	-	-	CSARRGVLETQYF	TGCAGTGCTAGACGCGGGGTCCTAGAGACCCAGTACTTC
TRBV5-1	TRBJ2-5	-	TRBD2	CASRSGVEETQYF	TGCGCCAGCAGAAGCGGGGTAGAAGAGACCCAGTACTTC
TRBV25-1	TRBJ1-2	-	-	CASSEFGKDAYTF	TGTGCCAGCAGTGAATTCGGGAAGGATGCCTACACCTTC
TRBV20-1	TRBJ2-5	-	TRBD2	CSALSGLAGKETQYF	TGCAGTGCTTTATCGGGACTAGCGGGGAAAGAGACCCAGTACTTC
TRBV29-1	TRBJ2-3	few	-	CSFSRAEAQYF	TGCAGCTTCAGCCGGGCGGAGGCGCAGTATTTT
TRBV5-1	TRBJ2-1	-	TRBD1	CASSPTNRGGEQFF	TGCGCCAGCAGCCCAACTAACAGGGGCGGTGAGCAGTTCTTC
TRBV10-3	TRBJ2-7	few	-	CAISDLGGSYEQYF	TGTGCCATCAGTGATTTAGGGGGCTCCTACGAGCAGTACTTC
TRBV24-1	TRBJ2-7	-	TRBD1	CATSDFPGPFRGQGLYEQYF	TGTGCCACCAGTGATTTCCCAGGTCCTTTCCGGGGACAGGGGTTATACGAGCAGTACTTC
TRBV4-3	TRBJ2-1	-	-	CASSQDFVLVQENNEQFF	TGCGCCAGCAGCCAAGATTTTGTCCTGGTACAGGAGAACAATGAGCAGTTCTTC
TRBV12-3/TRBV12-4	TRBJ2-7	-	-	CASSLGQGIWEQYF	TGTGCCAGCAGTTTGGGTCAGGGGATATGGGAGCAGTACTTC
TRBV12-3/TRBV12-4	TRBJ2-1	few	-	CASSLVTGLSYNEQFF	TGTGCCAGCAGCCTTGTCACGGGACTTTCCTACAATGAGCAGTTCTTC
TRBV7-2	TRBJ2-7	-	-	CASSLKTIYEQYF	TGTGCCAGCAGCTTAAAGACGATTTACGAGCAGTACTTC
TRBV5-6	TRBJ1-6	-	-	CASSPPISSGDLHF	TGTGCCAGCAGCCCCCCAATCTCATCAGGGGACCTCCACTTT
TRBV6-1	TRBJ1-2	-	TRBD1	CASSGSQGITNYGYTF	TGTGCCAGCAGTGGATCACAGGGGATTACTAACTATGGCTACACCTTC
TRBV9	TRBJ2-5	-	-	CASSVTSSGETQYF	TGTGCCAGCAGCGTAACATCGTCGGGGGAGACCCAGTACTTC
TRBV7-6	TRBJ2-5	-	TRBD2	CASSVTSGTRQETQYF	TGTGCCAGCAGCGTTACTAGCGGGACCAGACAAGAGACCCAGTACTTC
TRBV20-1	TRBJ1-5	once	-	CSARDPEEPQHF	TGCAGTGCTAGAGACCCAGAAGAACCCCAGCATTTT
TRBV7-9	TRBJ1-2	-	-	CASTPPDGGYTF	TGTGCCAGCACCCCCCCCGATGGTGGCTACACCTTC
TRBV7-2	TRBJ2-1	once	TRBD2	CASSLARLAGSQNPNEQFF	TGTGCCAGCAGCTTAGCGAGACTAGCGGGGAGCCAGAACCCCAATGAGCAGTTCTTC
TRBV28	TRBJ2-3	few	TRBD1	CASSRRTGLADTQYF	TGTGCCAGCAGTCGGAGGACAGGGCTTGCAGATACGCAGTATTTT
TRBV5-5	TRBJ2-5	-	TRBD1	CASSRDRRGTQYF	TGTGCCAGCAGTCGGGACAGGCGAGGGACCCAGTACTTC
TRBV4-3	TRBJ2-3	-	TRBD2	CASSQGLGGTDTRYF	TGCGCCAGCAGCCAGGGACTAGGAGGCACAGATACGCGGTATTTT
TRBV3-1	TRBJ1-6	-	-	CASSHGDNIWTLHF	TGTGCCAGCAGCCACGGGGACAATATTTGGACCCTCCACTTT
TRBV20-1	TRBJ2-4	-	-	CSAGDIQYF	TGCAGTGCTGGGGACATTCAGTACTTC
TRBV11-2	TRBJ2-7	-	-	CACSFGLYEQYF	TGTGCCTGCAGCTTTGGACTGTACGAGCAGTACTTC
TRBV20-1	TRBJ2-7	-	-	CSARDGAGTVPYEQYF	TGCAGTGCTAGAGATGGGGCAGGGACGGTACCCTACGAGCAGTACTTC
TRBV11-2	TRBJ2-3	-	TRBD2	CASSKIAGGLDTQYF	TGTGCCAGCAGCAAAATAGCGGGGGGGCTAGATACGCAGTATTTT
TRBV7-9	TRBJ2-3	few	-	CASSFTWTQYF	TGTGCCAGCAGCTTTACCTGGACGCAGTATTTT
TRBV20-1	TRBJ2-5	few	TRBD1	CSARLRTGKETQYF	TGCAGTGCTAGGTTAAGGACAGGGAAAGAGACCCAGTACTTC
TRBV7-3	TRBJ2-3	-	-	CASSLTGDLQGRDTQYF	TGTGCCAGCAGCTTAACGGGGGACCTTCAGGGTAGAGATACGCAGTATTTT
TRBV28	TRBJ2-3	-	-	CASSRSVSGTRTDTQYF	TGTGCCAGCAGTCGCTCGGTGTCGGGGACCCGCACAGATACGCAGTATTTT
TRBV5-1	TRBJ2-1	once	TRBD2	CASSLGLAGGPWNEQFF	TGCGCCAGCAGCTTGGGACTAGCGGGGGGGCCTTGGAATGAGCAGTTCTTC
TRBV6-5	TRBJ2-3	-	-	CASRPLGGDTDTQYF	TGTGCCAGCAGGCCTTTGGGCGGGGACACAGATACGCAGTATTTT
TRBV20-1	TRBJ2-1	-	TRBD2	CSAQAFAGGNNEQFF	TGCAGTGCTCAGGCCTTTGCGGGGGGGAACAATGAGCAGTTCTTC
TRBV15	TRBJ2-3	few	TRBD1	CATSTRDRGHGDTQYF	TGTGCCACCAGCACAAGGGACAGGGGGCATGGAGATACGCAGTATTTT
TRBV5-5	TRBJ2-7	few	-	CASSSRDGDYEQYF	TGTGCCAGCAGCTCCCGGGACGGGGACTACGAGCAGTACTTC
TRBV14	TRBJ2-1	-	-	CASSQGDGGAWDSNEQFF	TGTGCCAGCAGCCAAGGGGATGGCGGCGCGTGGGATTCCAATGAGCAGTTCTTC
TRBV15	TRBJ2-5	few	-	CATSRMAIETQYF	TGTGCCACCAGCAGGATGGCGATAGAGACCCAGTACTTC
TRBV27	TRBJ1-2	-	-	CASSPSGSHGYTF	TGTGCCAGCAGTCCCTCAGGGTCCCATGGCTACACCTTC
TRBV5-1	TRBJ1-2	few	-	CASSFFESANYGYTF	TGCGCCAGCAGCTTTTTCGAGTCAGCTAACTATGGCTACACCTTC
TRBV7-9	TRBJ1-2	few	-	CASSLVTWDYTF	TGTGCCAGCAGCTTAGTGACGTGGGACTACACCTTC
TRBV7-2	TRBJ2-6	few	-	CASSQGGLSGTGANVLTF	TGTGCCAGCAGCCAGGGGGGCCTGTCGGGTACTGGGGCCAACGTCCTGACTTTC